One and the same sample provided the 13 T cell receptor beta chains below, sequenced in a study of blood T cell repertoires in COVID-19. The repertoire was sequenced with immunoSEQ multiplex PCR; TCRdb's copy has only in-frame clones and lacks some. The sample records 150,000 to 200,000 clones, roughly nine tenths being singletons. The specimen was peripheral blood. All receptors come from a young man who had recovered from COVID-19.

This sequence joins TRBV27 and TRBJ2-7; 8 bases line up with TRBD1. CDR3 length: 14 residues. The germline V gene encodes CDR1 MNHEY and CDR2 SMNVEV (reference sequence). With 5 bases clipped from V and 6 bases from J, the junction kept 9 bases outside the gene matches. In DNA, the CDR3 is TGTGCCAGCAGTCCTTGGACAGGGAGAGGCGAGCAGTACTTC. Translation gives CASSPWTGRGEQYF.

The V gene is TRBV29-1, the J gene TRBJ1-1; D remains ambiguous. Germline assignment: CDR1 SQVTM and CDR2 ANQGSEA. The CDR3 loop spans 11 amino acids. The V end lost 4 bases, the J end lost 4 bases, and 7 bases lay between the germline ends. CDR3 nucleotide sequence: TGCAGCGTTGTTCGGGGCACTGAAGCTTTCTTT. Translating gives CSVVRGTEAFF.

The chain couples TRBV20-1 to TRBJ2-7; D gene uncertain. The V and J ends lost 3 bases and 5 bases respectively, with 8 bases between them. This CDR3 has 11 residues. Germline loops: CDR1 DFQATT, CDR2 SNEGSKA (reference sequence). CDR3 bases: TGCAGTGCTAGCCCCTACCACGAGCAGTACTTC. Translated: CSASPYHEQYF.

This chain links TRBV9 with TRBJ2-2; possibly TRBD2 for D (6 bases). Germline-derived CDR1 and CDR2 are SGDLS and YYNGEE. V lost 5 bases to trimming and J lost 3 bases, with 14 bases between them. The CDR3 spans 15 residues. In DNA form, the CDR3 reads TGTGCCAGCAGTCCCGGGGGACTGCACACCGGGGAGCTGTTTTTT. It is translated as CASSPGGLHTGELFF.

This chain links TRBV7-8 with TRBJ2-7, with 8 nucleotides matching TRBD2. This CDR3 is built from 19 residues. Germline CDR1 is SGHVS and CDR2 is FQNEAQ. J was trimmed by 3 bases and V by 1 base; bases with no gene match: 17. The CDR3 DNA reads TGTGCCAGCAGCTTAGAACGAACTAGCGGTCACCAACCCCTCTACGAGCAGTACTTC. It specifies CASSLERTSGHQPLYEQYF.

This clone showed up just a few times. The chain links TRBV7-2 to TRBJ2-2, with TRBD2 matching over 8 bases. This CDR3 region has 14 residues. The trim removed 7 bases at V and 4 bases at J, leaving 5 bases unmatched. Looked up from germline, CDR1 is SGHTA and CDR2 is FQGNSA. The CDR3 DNA follows: TGTGCCAGCAACCAGCGGGAGTTCACCGGGGAGCTGTTTTTT. As protein: CASNQREFTGELFF.

The chain employs TRBV3-1 (or the pseudogene TRBV3-2) and TRBJ1-2; perhaps TRBD1 as D (6 bases). Germline CDR1 reads LGHDT; CDR2 reads YNNKEL (reference sequence). The V gene lost 3 bases and the J gene lost 5 bases, with 19 bases spanning the gap. This CDR3 is built from 16 residues. CDR3 region: CASSQGTGHSGYGYTF. The CDR3 DNA reads TGTGCCAGCAGCCAGGGAACGGGACATTCGGGTTATGGCTACACCTTC.

The J gene is TRBJ1-5, the V gene TRBV7-2, with D possibly TRBD1 on 5 matching bases. V was pared by 6 bases and J by 5 bases, with 11 bases between. Germline V gene lookup returns CDR1 SGHTA and CDR2 FQGNSA. This CDR3 region has 13 residues. This chain's CDR3 is CASSRDSYQPQHF. The CDR3 coding sequence is TGTGCCAGCAGTAGGGACTCCTATCAGCCCCAGCATTTT.

This chain uses TRBV18 with TRBJ1-2; D might be TRBD1 (6 bases). The CDR3 has 13 residues. V lost 5 bases to trimming and J lost 4 bases, with 11 bases between them. From germline, CDR1 is KGHSH and CDR2 LQKENI. The CDR3 reads CASSGGAFYGYTF. DNA for the CDR3: TGTGCCAGCTCAGGGGGCGCATTCTATGGCTACACCTTC. Based on the CDR3 plus reference TRBV18 and TRBJ1-2, the full variable domain is NAGVMQNPRHLVRRRGQEARLRCSPMKGHSHVYWYRQLPEEGLKFMVYLQKENIIDESGMPKERFSAEFPKEGPSILRIQQVVRGDSAAYFCASSGGAFYGYTFGSGTRLTVV.

In the case of this clone: Germline and junction disagree at one end, which may indicate a read error. The chain carries TRBV15 and TRBJ1-2, with TRBD1 matching over 9 bases. CDR1 is LNHNV and CDR2 is YYDKDF in the germline V gene (reference sequence). CDR3 size: 14 residues. The CDR3 loop reads CATSSRLGQGSSLF. The CDR3 region has the DNA TGTGCCACCAGCAGTCGCCTGGGACAGGGATCTTCCCTCTTC.

The chain is built from TRBV11-1 and TRBJ1-6; maybe TRBD1 (5 bases). Trimming removed 5 bases from V and 8 bases from J, with 13 bases in between. CDR1 and CDR2 from the germline V gene are SGHAT and FQDESV (reference sequence). This CDR3 contains 14 residues. CDR3 DNA: TGTGCCAGCAGCCCAGACAGACTCTATTCACCCCTCCACTTT. This gives the protein CASSPDRLYSPLHF.

As for this clone: The junction departs from the called germline gene at one end, perhaps through a read error. The chain carries TRBV12-5 and TRBJ2-1; D perhaps matches TRBD2 (5 bases). The germline V gene has CDR1 LGHNT and CDR2 FRNRAP. The CDR3 extends over 12 amino acids. CDR3 protein: CASGLAAGPRFF. The DNA of the CDR3 is TGTGCTAGTGGCTTGGCGGCGGGCCCTCGGTTCTTC.

This chain connects TRBV19 to TRBJ1-2; D perhaps matches TRBD1 (5 bases). The V end lost 7 bases, the J end lost 4 bases, and 16 bases lay between the germline ends. The CDR3 consists of 14 residues. Germline assignment: CDR1 LNHDA and CDR2 SQIVND (reference sequence). The CDR3 protein is CASTVGGSGYGYTF. In DNA form, the CDR3 reads TGTGCCAGTACCGTCGGGGGGTCGGGCTATGGCTACACCTTC.